This T cell receptor beta chain was recovered during a study of T cell responses to AZD1222 COVID-19 vaccine. Germline V gives CDR1 SGHDN, CDR2 FVKESK. The CDR3 is 14 amino acids. The V segment lost 6 bases and the J segment 0 bases; nucleotides outside the gene matches: 3. Pooled together were second doses at about 4 or about 12 weeks. Profiled with immunoSEQ multiplex PCR; TCRdb holds only in-frame clones, not every one. The repertoire holds 83,000 or so clones, with roughly 90% as singletons. In its sample, this clone was seen a few times. Its antigen is still unknown. Study-wide points: CD4 TCRs associated with vaccination spanned spike, dominating at 160-218 and 743-854. There were mostly white British donors and more females than males, and clonal diversity was possibly underestimated.

The input for sequencing was peripheral blood, taken 28 days after the second AZD1222 dose. The sequence was collected from an adult who received the AZD1222 COVID-19 vaccine. The J gene is TRBJ2-7, the V gene TRBV14; 9 nucleotides match TRBD2. The CDR3 sequence is CASRNSGSSYEQYF. The CDR3 coding sequence is TGTGCCAGCAGAAATAGCGGGAGCTCCTACGAGCAGTACTTC.